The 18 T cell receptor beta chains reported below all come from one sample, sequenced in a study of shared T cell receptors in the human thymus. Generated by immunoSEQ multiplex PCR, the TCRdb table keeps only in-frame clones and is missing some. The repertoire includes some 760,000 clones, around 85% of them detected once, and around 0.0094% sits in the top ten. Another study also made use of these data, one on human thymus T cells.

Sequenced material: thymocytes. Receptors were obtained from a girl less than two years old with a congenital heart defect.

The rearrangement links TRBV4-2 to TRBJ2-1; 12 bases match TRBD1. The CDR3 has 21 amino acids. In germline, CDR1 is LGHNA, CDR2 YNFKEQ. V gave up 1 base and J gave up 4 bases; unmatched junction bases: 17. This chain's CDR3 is CASSQVLAGQGAALEYNEQFF. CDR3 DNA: TGTGCCAGCAGCCAAGTTTTAGCGGGACAGGGGGCGGCTTTGGAATACAATGAGCAGTTCTTC.

The CDR3 region is CASSLTTARMVQETQYF. The CDR3 DNA reads as TGTGCCAGCAGCTTAACGACCGCGAGGATGGTTCAGGAGACCCAGTACTTC. This chain links TRBV5-4 with TRBJ2-5; unclear D gene. In germline, CDR1 is SGHNT, CDR2 YYREEE (reference sequence). The CDR3 runs 17 residues. V was clipped by 2 bases and J by 5 bases, with 22 bases between them.

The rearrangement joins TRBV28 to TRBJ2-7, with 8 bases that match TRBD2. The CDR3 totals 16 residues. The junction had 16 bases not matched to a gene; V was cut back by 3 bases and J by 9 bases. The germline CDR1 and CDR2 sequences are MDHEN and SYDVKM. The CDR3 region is CASSFRHTGLELVQYF. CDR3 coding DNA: TGTGCCAGCAGTTTTAGACATACGGGACTAGAACTAGTGCAGTACTTC. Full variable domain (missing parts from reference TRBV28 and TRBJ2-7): DVKVTQSSRYLVKRTGEKVFLECVQDMDHENMFWYRQDPGLGLRLIYFSYDVKMKEKGDIPEGYSVSREKKERFSLILESASTNQTSMYLCASSFRHTGLELVQYFGPGTRLTVT.

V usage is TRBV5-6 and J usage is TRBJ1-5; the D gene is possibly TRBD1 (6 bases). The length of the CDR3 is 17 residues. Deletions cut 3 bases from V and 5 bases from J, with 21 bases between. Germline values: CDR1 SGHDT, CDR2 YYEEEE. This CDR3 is CASSYYSLTGRYQPQHF. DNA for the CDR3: TGTGCCAGCAGCTACTACTCTTTGACAGGCCGGTATCAGCCCCAGCATTTT.

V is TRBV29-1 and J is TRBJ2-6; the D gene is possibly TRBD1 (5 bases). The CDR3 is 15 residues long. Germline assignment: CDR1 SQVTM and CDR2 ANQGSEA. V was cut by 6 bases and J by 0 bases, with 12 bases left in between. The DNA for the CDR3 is TGCAGCGTCGCTGACAGCTACTCTGGGGCCAACGTCCTGACTTTC. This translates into CSVADSYSGANVLTF.

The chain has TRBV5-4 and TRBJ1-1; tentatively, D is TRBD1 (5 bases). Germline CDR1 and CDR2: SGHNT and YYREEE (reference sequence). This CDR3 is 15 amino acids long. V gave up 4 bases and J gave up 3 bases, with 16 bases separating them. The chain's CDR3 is CASSPWTNKDTEAFF. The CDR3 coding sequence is TGTGCCAGCAGCCCTTGGACAAACAAGGACACTGAAGCTTTCTTT.

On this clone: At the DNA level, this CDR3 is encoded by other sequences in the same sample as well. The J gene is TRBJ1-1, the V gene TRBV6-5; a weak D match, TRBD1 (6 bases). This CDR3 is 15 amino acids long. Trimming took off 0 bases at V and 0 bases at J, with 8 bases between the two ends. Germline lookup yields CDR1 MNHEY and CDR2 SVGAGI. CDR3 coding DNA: TGTGCCAGCAGTTACTCGGGGGGGCTGAACACTGAAGCTTTCTTT. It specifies CASSYSGGLNTEAFF.

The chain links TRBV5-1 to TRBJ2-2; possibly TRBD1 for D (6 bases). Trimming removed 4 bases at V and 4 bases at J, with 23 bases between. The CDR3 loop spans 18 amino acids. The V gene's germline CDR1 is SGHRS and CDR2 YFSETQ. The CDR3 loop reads CASSIHTVGGEGTGELFF. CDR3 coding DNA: TGCGCCAGCAGCATCCACACCGTAGGGGGAGAGGGCACCGGGGAGCTGTTTTTT.

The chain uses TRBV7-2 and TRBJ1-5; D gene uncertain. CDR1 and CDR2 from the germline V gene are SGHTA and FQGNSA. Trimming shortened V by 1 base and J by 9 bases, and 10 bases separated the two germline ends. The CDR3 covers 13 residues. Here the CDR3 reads CASSLGLTGPQHF. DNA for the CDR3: TGTGCCAGCAGCTTAGGACTTACCGGGCCCCAGCATTTT.

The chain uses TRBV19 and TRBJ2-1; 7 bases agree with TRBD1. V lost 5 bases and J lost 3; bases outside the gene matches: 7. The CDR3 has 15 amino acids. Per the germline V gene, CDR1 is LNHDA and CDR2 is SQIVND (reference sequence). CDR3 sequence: CASSQQGSCYNEQFF. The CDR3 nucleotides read TGTGCCAGTAGTCAACAGGGGAGTTGCTACAATGAGCAGTTCTTC.

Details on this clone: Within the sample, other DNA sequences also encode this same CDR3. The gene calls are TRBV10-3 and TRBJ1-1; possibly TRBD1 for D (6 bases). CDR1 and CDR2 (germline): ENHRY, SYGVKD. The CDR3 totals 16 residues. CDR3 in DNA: TGTGCTATCTCCGACACAGGGTCGGGGGGGAACACTGAAGCTTTCTTT. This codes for CAISDTGSGGNTEAFF.

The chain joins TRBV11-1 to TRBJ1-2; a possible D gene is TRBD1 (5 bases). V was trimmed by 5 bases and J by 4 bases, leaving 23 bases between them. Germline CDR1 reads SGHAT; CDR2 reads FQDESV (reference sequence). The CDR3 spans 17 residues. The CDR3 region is CASSPEFGGAGLYGYTF. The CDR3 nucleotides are TGTGCCAGCAGCCCCGAATTTGGGGGAGCGGGTCTCTATGGCTACACCTTC.

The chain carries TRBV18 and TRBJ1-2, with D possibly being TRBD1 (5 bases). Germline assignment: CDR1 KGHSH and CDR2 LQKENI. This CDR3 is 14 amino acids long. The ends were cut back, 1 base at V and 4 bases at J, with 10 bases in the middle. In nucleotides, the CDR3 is TGTGCCAGCTCACCACTTCCAGGGATCTATGGCTACACCTTC. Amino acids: CASSPLPGIYGYTF.

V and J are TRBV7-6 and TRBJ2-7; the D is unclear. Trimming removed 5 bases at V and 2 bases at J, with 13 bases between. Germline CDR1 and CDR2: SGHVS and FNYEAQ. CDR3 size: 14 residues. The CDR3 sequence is CASSSLDLPYEQYF. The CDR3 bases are TGTGCCAGCAGCAGCCTCGACTTACCCTACGAGCAGTACTTC.

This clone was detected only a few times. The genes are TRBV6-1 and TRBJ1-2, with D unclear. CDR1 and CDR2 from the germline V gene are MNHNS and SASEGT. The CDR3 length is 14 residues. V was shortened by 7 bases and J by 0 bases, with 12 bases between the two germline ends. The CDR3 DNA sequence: TGTGCCAGCAAGACGAGGAGGTCTAACTATGGCTACACCTTC. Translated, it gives CASKTRRSNYGYTF.

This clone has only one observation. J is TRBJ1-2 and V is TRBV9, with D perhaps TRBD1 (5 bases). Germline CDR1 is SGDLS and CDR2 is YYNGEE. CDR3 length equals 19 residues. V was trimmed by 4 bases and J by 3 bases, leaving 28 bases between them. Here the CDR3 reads CASSFMGGGIRSRDYGYTF. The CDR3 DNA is TGTGCCAGCAGCTTCATGGGGGGAGGAATCAGGAGCAGAGACTATGGCTACACCTTC. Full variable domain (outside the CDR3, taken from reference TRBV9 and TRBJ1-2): DSGVTQTPKHLITATGQRVTLRCSPRSGDLSVYWYQQSLDQGLQFLIQYYNGEERAKGNILERFSAQQFPDLHSELNLSSLELGDSALYFCASSFMGGGIRSRDYGYTFGSGTRLTVV.

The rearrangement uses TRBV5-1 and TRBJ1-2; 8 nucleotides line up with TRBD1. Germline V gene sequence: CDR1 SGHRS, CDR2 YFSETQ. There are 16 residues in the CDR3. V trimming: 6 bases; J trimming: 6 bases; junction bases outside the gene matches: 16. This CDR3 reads CASNRDPQGGTHGYTF. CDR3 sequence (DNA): TGCGCCAGCAACCGTGACCCACAGGGGGGAACGCATGGCTACACCTTC.

The CDR3 is CASGLAYREERIGNTIYF. The CDR3 region has the DNA TGTGCTAGTGGTTTGGCATACAGGGAAGAGAGAATCGGAAACACCATATATTTT. J is TRBJ1-3 and V is TRBV12-5; D is possibly TRBD1 (6 bases). V was clipped by 1 base and J by 4 bases, with 20 bases between them. Germline-derived CDR1 and CDR2 are LGHNT and FRNRAP. The CDR3 sequence is 18 residues long.